The 23 T cell receptor beta chains in this list originate from one sample, sequenced in a study of blood T cells in healthy people across ages. Primers used in a second PCR of about 7 to 12 cycles were a sample-barcoded 5' primer and a J-beta primer mix. In TCRdb, the 5' RACE reads were re-called with MiXCR into one record per CDR3 protein. This repertoire shows roughly 2 million distinct CDR3 sequences, about 50% found once; its top ten account for approximately 2.1%. Material for sequencing was blood. The source is a woman aged 40 to 50 in good health.

This clonotype was detected a few times. This chain connects TRBV13 to TRBJ2-1, with TRBD1 matching over 9 bases. The V and J ends lost 4 bases and 4 bases, in that order; junction bases with no gene match: 8. Germline V gene lookup returns CDR1 PRHDT and CDR2 FYEKMQ (reference sequence). The CDR3 is 16 residues long. CDR3 nucleotide sequence: TGTGCCAGCAGCTCTCCGGGACAGGGTAAATACAATGAGCAGTTCTTC. Translated: CASSSPGQGKYNEQFF.

This chain connects TRBV6-6 to TRBJ2-3; D remains ambiguous. V lost 4 bases, J lost 6 bases, and 14 bases lay in between. Looked up from germline, CDR1 is MNHNY and CDR2 is SVGAGI (reference sequence). This CDR3 spans 14 amino acids. The CDR3 nucleotides read TGTGCCAGCAGTTTACCCGACCCCTGGGATACGCAGTATTTT. Its protein is CASSLPDPWDTQYF.

The chain carries TRBV3-1 and TRBJ2-4; tentatively, D is TRBD2 (5 bases). The CDR3 is 14 amino acids. The germline V and J ends were trimmed by 4 bases and 4 bases, with 11 bases remaining between them. CDR1 and CDR2 from the germline V gene are LGHDT and YNNKEL (reference sequence). The CDR3 sequence: CASSPLGEKNIQYF. CDR3 coding DNA: TGTGCCAGCAGCCCCCTGGGAGAAAAAAACATTCAGTACTTC.

This clonotype came up many times. The V and J genes are TRBV4-1 and TRBJ2-5; D is unclear. From germline, CDR1 is MGHRA and CDR2 YSYEKL. The V end lost 0 bases, the J end lost 2 bases, and 7 bases lay between the germline ends. The CDR3 has 14 residues. In nucleotides, the CDR3 is TGCGCCAGCAGCCAAGACAGCTCACAAGAGACCCAGTACTTC. Protein: CASSQDSSQETQYF.

This chain connects TRBV5-1 to TRBJ2-6; unclear D gene. V lost 5 bases, J lost 2 bases, and 11 bases lay in between. Germline V gives CDR1 SGHRS, CDR2 YFSETQ. The CDR3 runs to 15 residues. The DNA of the CDR3 is TGCGCCAGCAGACCCTTCATTGCTGGGGCCAACGTCCTGACTTTC. Protein sequence: CASRPFIAGANVLTF. Variable domain in full (rest from reference TRBV5-1 and TRBJ2-6): KAGVTQTPRYLIKTRGQQVTLSCSPISGHRSVSWYQQTPGQGLQFLFEYFSETQRNKGNFPGRFSGRQFSNSRSEMNVSTLELGDSALYLCASRPFIAGANVLTFGAGSRLTVL.

This clonotype was counted a few times. The DNA for the CDR3 is TGTGCCAGCAGTTTGGTACTAGCGGGGGGGCCAGAGACCCAGTACTTC. Protein sequence: CASSLVLAGGPETQYF. The chain links TRBV12-3 or TRBV12-4 to TRBJ2-5; TRBD2 agrees at 13 bases. The CDR3 has 16 residues. V was pared by 3 bases and J by 4 bases, with 5 bases of the junction left unmatched.

The V call is TRBV9, the J call TRBJ2-7; D may be TRBD1 (6 bases). The DNA end is a closer match to TRBJ2-5, so the J assignment may be wrong. Germline loops: CDR1 SGDLS, CDR2 YYNGEE. This CDR3 region has 14 residues. CDR3 residues: CASSNQQGRETQYF. The CDR3 DNA sequence: TGTGCCAGCAGCAACCAACAGGGAAGGGAGACCCAGTACTTC.

The genes are TRBV27 and TRBJ1-5; D uncertain. Trimming left V 5 bases short and J 0 bases short, with 11 bases between. The CDR3 totals 15 residues. Germline V gene lookup returns CDR1 MNHEY and CDR2 SMNVEV (reference sequence). The DNA of the CDR3 is TGTGCCAGCAGTCCGACCGCGGATAGCAATCAGCCCCAGCATTTT. The encoded protein is CASSPTADSNQPQHF.

This clonotype has a single count. The J gene is TRBJ2-7, the V gene TRBV6-1; 8 bases are a match to TRBD1. This CDR3 is 13 amino acids long. The V gene's germline CDR1 is MNHNS and CDR2 SASEGT. The ends lost 7 bases at V and 3 bases at J; junction bases unmatched: 5. DNA of the CDR3: TGTGCCAGCACCGAGGGGACAGGCTACGAGCAGTACTTC. Translation: CASTEGTGYEQYF.

This clonotype occurred a few times. This chain uses TRBV7-2 with TRBJ2-3; 14 nucleotides agree with TRBD2. Germline CDR1 is SGHTA and CDR2 is FQGNSA. This CDR3 comprises 16 residues. V lost 5 bases to trimming and J lost 5 bases; unmatched junction nucleotides: 6. The CDR3 nucleotides are TGTGCCAGCAGCCCGACTAGCGGGGGGGCCTTAGATACGCAGTATTTT. Encoded protein: CASSPTSGGALDTQYF.

About this clonotype itself: Relative to the germline gene, one junction end is altered; a read error may explain this. The CDR3 loop reads CASSVRGLETQYF. The CDR3 nucleotides read TGTGCTAGCAGCGTCAGGGGACTAGAGACCCAGTACTTC. The chain combines TRBV7-7 with TRBJ2-5; the D gene could be TRBD1 or TRBD2 (6 bases each). CDR1 is SSHAT, CDR2 FNYEAQ, per germline (reference sequence). The CDR3 covers 13 residues.

The chain has TRBV7-9 and TRBJ2-7, with TRBD1 as a possible D gene (5 bases). Trimming cost V 3 bases and J 2 bases, with 14 bases left between them. This CDR3 region has 15 residues. In germline, CDR1 is SEHNR, CDR2 FQNEAQ (reference sequence). CDR3 region: CASSFKNRITYEQYF. The CDR3, as DNA: TGTGCCAGCAGCTTTAAGAACAGGATTACCTACGAGCAGTACTTC.

The rearrangement joins TRBV3-1 to TRBJ2-4; 9 bases agree with TRBD2. Matching the DNA end better, TRBJ2-7 makes the J call doubtful. The CDR3 runs 19 residues. CDR1 is LGHDT and CDR2 is YNNKEL in the germline V gene (reference sequence). CDR3 bases: TGTGCCAGCAGCCAAGGGCGAGGAAATAGCGGGGGCCTTACCTACGAGCAGTACTTC. Amino acid sequence: CASSQGRGNSGGLTYEQYF.

This rearrangement joins TRBV20-1 to TRBJ2-3, with D tentatively TRBD2 (6 bases). Trimming pared 3 bases from V and 1 base from J, leaving 14 bases between. CDR1 is DFQATT, CDR2 SNEGSKA, per germline (reference sequence). The CDR3 is made up of 15 amino acids. The CDR3: CSASMGLVGTDTQYF. CDR3 DNA: TGCAGTGCTAGCATGGGACTGGTCGGCACAGATACGCAGTATTTT.

This clonotype occurred once. This sequence joins TRBV6-2 or TRBV6-3 and TRBJ2-3, with D unresolved. Germline V CDR1 and CDR2: MNHEY, SVGEGT. The CDR3 has 15 residues. The V and J ends lost 5 bases and 0 bases respectively, with 12 bases between them. The CDR3 DNA reads as TGTGCCAGCAGTCAACTGTGGGTGAGCACAGATACGCAGTATTTT. The encoded protein is CASSQLWVSTDTQYF.

The chain combines TRBV28 with TRBJ1-2; TRBD1 might be the D (6 bases). The CDR3 runs to 13 residues. Germline lookup yields CDR1 MDHEN and CDR2 SYDVKM. With 6 bases removed from V and 4 bases from J, the gap between germline ends came to 12 bases. The CDR3 is CASRGAGFYGYTF. In nucleotides, the CDR3 is TGTGCCAGCAGGGGGGCCGGGTTCTATGGCTACACCTTC.

This sequence joins TRBV5-1 and TRBJ2-5, with a possible D match to TRBD2 (7 bases). V lost 5 bases, J lost 5 bases, and 19 bases lay in between. Germline CDR1 reads SGHRS; CDR2 reads YFSETQ. This CDR3 comprises 15 residues. CDR3 nucleotide sequence: TGCGCCAGCAGATCCGACAGGAGGGGGGGGGAGACCCAGTACTTC. It codes for CASRSDRRGGETQYF. The whole variable domain, filled in from reference TRBV5-1 and TRBJ2-5, reads KAGVTQTPRYLIKTRGQQVTLSCSPISGHRSVSWYQQTPGQGLQFLFEYFSETQRNKGNFPGRFSGRQFSNSRSEMNVSTLELGDSALYLCASRSDRRGGETQYFGPGTRLLVL.

The chain combines TRBV5-4 with TRBJ2-3; D unresolved. The germline gives CDR1 SGHNT, CDR2 YYREEE (reference sequence). The CDR3 is 15 amino acids. V was pared by 0 bases and J by 3 bases, with 11 bases between. This CDR3 reads CASSLDSMSTDTQYF. CDR3 DNA: TGTGCCAGCAGCTTGGACTCTATGTCAACAGATACGCAGTATTTT.

The chain has TRBV7-6 and TRBJ1-2; the D gene is possibly TRBD1 (5 bases). Per the germline V gene, CDR1 is SGHVS and CDR2 is FNYEAQ. Trimming took off 5 bases at V and 3 bases at J, with 19 bases between the two ends. The CDR3 extends over 16 amino acids. The CDR3 DNA reads as TGTGCCAGCAGCCCACATGAAACGACAGAGCACTATGGCTACACCTTC. The encoded protein is CASSPHETTEHYGYTF.

In DNA form, the CDR3 reads TGTGCCACCAGCAGAGATCTAGAAGACACTGAAGCTTTCTTT. Protein sequence: CATSRDLEDTEAFF. V and J are TRBV15 and TRBJ1-1; D unresolved. CDR1 and CDR2 (germline): LNHNV, YYDKDF (reference sequence). The V gene lost 0 bases and the J gene lost 3 bases, with 8 bases spanning the gap. The CDR3 totals 14 residues.

The rearrangement joins TRBV28 to TRBJ1-4; 9 bases match TRBD1. CDR1 and CDR2 from the germline V gene are MDHEN and SYDVKM. The V gene end was trimmed by 4 bases and the J gene end by 7 bases; junction bases not matched to a gene: 7. The CDR3 extends over 15 amino acids. CDR3 amino acids: CASSSLTGGSEKLFF. CDR3 nucleotides: TGTGCCAGCAGTTCTCTGACAGGGGGATCTGAAAAACTGTTTTTT.

This clonotype has just a few counts. The rearrangement uses TRBV5-1 and TRBJ2-3, with 10 bases aligning to TRBD2. The CDR3 runs to 15 residues. The V and J ends lost 1 base and 5 bases, in that order; junction bases with no gene match: 4. Germline lookup yields CDR1 SGHRS and CDR2 YFSETQ. The CDR3 DNA sequence: TGCGCCAGCAGCTTGAGGGGACTAGCGATAGATACGCAGTATTTT. Encoded protein: CASSLRGLAIDTQYF.

This clonotype has a handful of counts. V is TRBV7-2 and J is TRBJ2-1; D assignment may be TRBD1 or TRBD2 (6 bases each). Trimming removed 0 bases at V and 5 bases at J, with 14 bases between. The CDR3 extends over 16 amino acids. Germline V CDR1 and CDR2: SGHTA, FQGNSA. As DNA, the CDR3 is TGTGCCAGCAGCTTAGCCTGGCTCGGGGGCCACAATGAGCAGTTCTTC. It specifies CASSLAWLGGHNEQFF. The complete variable domain, with remaining parts taken from reference TRBV7-2 and TRBJ2-1, reads GAGVSQSPSNKVTEKGKDVELRCDPISGHTALYWYRQSLGQGLEFLIYFQGNSAPDKSGLPSDRFSAERTGGSVSTLTIQRTQQEDSAVYLCASSLAWLGGHNEQFFGPGTRLTVL.